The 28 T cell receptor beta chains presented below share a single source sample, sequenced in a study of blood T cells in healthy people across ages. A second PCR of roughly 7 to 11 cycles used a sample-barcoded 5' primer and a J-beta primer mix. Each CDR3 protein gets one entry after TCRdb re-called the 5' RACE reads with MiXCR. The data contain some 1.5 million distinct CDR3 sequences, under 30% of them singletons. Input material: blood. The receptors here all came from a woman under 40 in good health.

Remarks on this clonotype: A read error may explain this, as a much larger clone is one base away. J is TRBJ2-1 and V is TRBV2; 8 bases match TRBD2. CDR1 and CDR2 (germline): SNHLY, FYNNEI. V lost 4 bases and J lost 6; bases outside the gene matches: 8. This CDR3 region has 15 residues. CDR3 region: CASSGGGGQSNEQFF. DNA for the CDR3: TGTGCCAGCAGTGGGGGCGGGGGGCAGAGCAATGAGCAGTTCTTC.

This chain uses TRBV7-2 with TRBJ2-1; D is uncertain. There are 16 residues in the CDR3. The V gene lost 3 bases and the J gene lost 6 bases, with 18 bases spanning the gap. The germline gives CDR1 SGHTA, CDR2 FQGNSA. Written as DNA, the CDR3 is TGTGCCAGCAGCTTCAAGTGGGCCCGGGTGGGCAATGAGCAGTTCTTC. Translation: CASSFKWARVGNEQFF.

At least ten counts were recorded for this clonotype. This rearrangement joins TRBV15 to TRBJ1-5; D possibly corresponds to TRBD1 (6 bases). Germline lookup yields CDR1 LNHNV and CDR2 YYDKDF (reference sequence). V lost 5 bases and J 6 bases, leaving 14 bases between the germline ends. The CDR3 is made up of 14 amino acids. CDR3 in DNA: TGTGCCACCAGCCTTTCCGGGGGGCCTCAGCCCCAGCATTTT. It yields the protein CATSLSGGPQPQHF. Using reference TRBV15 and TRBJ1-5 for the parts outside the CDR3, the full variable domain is DAMVIQNPRYQVTQFGKPVTLSCSQTLNHNVMYWYQQKSSQAPKLLFHYYDKDFNNEADTPDNFQSRRPNTSFCFLDIRSPGLGDTAMYLCATSLSGGPQPQHFGDGTRLSIL.

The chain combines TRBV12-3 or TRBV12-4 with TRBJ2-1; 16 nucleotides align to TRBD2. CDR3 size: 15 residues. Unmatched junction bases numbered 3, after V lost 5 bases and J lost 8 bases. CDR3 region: CASSKGLAGGDEQFF. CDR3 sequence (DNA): TGTGCCAGCAGTAAGGGACTAGCGGGAGGGGATGAGCAGTTCTTC.

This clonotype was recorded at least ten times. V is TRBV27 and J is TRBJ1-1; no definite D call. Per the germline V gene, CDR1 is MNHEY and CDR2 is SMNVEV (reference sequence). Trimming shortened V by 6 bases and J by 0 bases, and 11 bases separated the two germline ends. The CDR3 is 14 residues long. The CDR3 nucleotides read TGTGCCAGCAGCCCCGGACTGATGAACACTGAAGCTTTCTTT. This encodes CASSPGLMNTEAFF.

The CDR3 is CASSLAGPSMNSPLHF. The CDR3 nucleotides read TGTGCCAGCAGCTTGGCAGGCCCCTCGATGAATTCACCCCTCCACTTT. The chain uses TRBV6-6 and TRBJ1-6; no clear D. The CDR3 spans 16 residues. The ends were cut back, 6 bases at V and 7 bases at J, with 19 bases in the middle. The germline V gene has CDR1 MNHNY and CDR2 SVGAGI (reference sequence).

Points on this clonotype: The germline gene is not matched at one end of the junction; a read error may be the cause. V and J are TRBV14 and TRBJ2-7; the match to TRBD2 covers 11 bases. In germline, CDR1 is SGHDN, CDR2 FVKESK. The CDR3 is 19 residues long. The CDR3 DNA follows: TGTGCCAGCAACCAAGAGCGTTTGCCCGGACTAGCGGGTCCCTACGAGCAGTACTTC. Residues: CASNQERLPGLAGPYEQYF. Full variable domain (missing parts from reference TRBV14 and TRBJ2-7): EAGVTQFPSHSVIEKGQTVTLRCDPISGHDNLYWYRRVMGKEIKFLLHFVKESKQDESGMPNNRFLAERTGGTYSTLKVQPAELEDSGVYFCASNQERLPGLAGPYEQYFGPGTRLTVT.

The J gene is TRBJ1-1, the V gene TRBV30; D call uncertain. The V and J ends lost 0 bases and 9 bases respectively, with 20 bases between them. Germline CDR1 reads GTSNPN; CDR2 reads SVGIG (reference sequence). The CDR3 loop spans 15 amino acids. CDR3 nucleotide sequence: TGTGCCTGGAGTGTAGTAGTAGTGAGCCCTCAACAAGCTTTCTTT. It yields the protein CAWSVVVVSPQQAFF.

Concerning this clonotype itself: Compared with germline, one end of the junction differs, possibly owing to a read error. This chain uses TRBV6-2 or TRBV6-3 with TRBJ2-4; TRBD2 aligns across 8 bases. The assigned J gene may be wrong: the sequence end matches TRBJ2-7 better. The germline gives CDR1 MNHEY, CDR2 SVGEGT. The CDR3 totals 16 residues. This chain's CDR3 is CAGSYSGTSGPYEQYF. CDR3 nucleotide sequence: TGTGCCGGCAGTTACTCAGGTACTAGCGGACCCTACGAGCAGTACTTC.

The CDR3 DNA reads TGTGCCAGCACTCTAGGAGTTGCTCGCATTCCTGAGCAGTTCTTC. Residues: CASTLGVARIPEQFF. The chain has TRBV12-3 or TRBV12-4 and TRBJ2-1; unclear D gene. V was cut by 7 bases and J by 9 bases, with 22 bases left in between. The CDR3 is 15 residues long.

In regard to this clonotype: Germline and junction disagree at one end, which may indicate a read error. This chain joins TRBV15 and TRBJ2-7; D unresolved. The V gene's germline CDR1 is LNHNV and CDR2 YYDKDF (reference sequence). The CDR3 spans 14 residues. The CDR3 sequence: CAASRDHGSYEQYF. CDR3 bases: TGTGCCGCCAGCAGAGATCATGGTTCCTACGAGCAGTACTTC.

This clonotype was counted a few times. As DNA, the CDR3 is TGTGCCAGCAGCCAATTTGTGGGCGGGACTAGCGCCGACAATGAGCAGTTCTTC. It codes for CASSQFVGGTSADNEQFF. The genes are TRBV4-2 and TRBJ2-1; 10 bases align to TRBD2. V was pared by 2 bases and J by 5 bases, with 12 bases of the junction left unmatched. The CDR3 totals 18 residues. Germline-derived CDR1 and CDR2 are LGHNA and YNFKEQ.

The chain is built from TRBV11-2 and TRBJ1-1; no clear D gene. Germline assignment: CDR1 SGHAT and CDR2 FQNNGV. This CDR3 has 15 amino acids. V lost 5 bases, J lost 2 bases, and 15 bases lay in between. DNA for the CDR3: TGTGCCAGCAGCGTAAATTGGGTAATCAACACTGAAGCTTTCTTT. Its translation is CASSVNWVINTEAFF.

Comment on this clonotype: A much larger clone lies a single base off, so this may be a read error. The chain's CDR3 is CSAGPTYLPHNEQFF. The CDR3 region has the DNA TGCAGTGCTGGACCGACTTATCTCCCCCACAATGAGCAGTTCTTC. The chain combines TRBV20-1 with TRBJ2-1; D is uncertain. Germline CDR1 DFQATT, CDR2 SNEGSKA (reference sequence). V lost 5 bases, J lost 5 bases, and 19 bases lay in between. This CDR3 is built from 15 residues.

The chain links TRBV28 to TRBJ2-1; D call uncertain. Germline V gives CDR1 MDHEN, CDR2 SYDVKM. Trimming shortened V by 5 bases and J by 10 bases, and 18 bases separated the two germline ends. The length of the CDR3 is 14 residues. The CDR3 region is CASSPLSESYEQFF. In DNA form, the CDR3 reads TGTGCCAGCAGTCCTCTGTCAGAATCCTACGAGCAGTTCTTC. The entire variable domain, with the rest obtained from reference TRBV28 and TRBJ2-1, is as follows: DVKVTQSSRYLVKRTGEKVFLECVQDMDHENMFWYRQDPGLGLRLIYFSYDVKMKEKGDIPEGYSVSREKKERFSLILESASTNQTSMYLCASSPLSESYEQFFGPGTRLTVL.

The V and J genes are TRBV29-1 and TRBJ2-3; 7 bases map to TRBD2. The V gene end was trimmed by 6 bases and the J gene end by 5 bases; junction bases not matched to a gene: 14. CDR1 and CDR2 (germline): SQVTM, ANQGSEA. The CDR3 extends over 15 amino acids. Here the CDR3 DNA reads TGCAGCGTCCGAGGGCCGGGGGGAAGTCGAGATACGCAGTATTTT. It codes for CSVRGPGGSRDTQYF.

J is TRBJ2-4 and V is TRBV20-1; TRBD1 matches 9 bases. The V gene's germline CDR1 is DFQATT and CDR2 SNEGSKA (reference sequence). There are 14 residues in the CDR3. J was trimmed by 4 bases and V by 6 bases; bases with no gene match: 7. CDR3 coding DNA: TGCAGTGCACCGAGGACAGGGGAGAAAAACATTCAGTACTTC. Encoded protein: CSAPRTGEKNIQYF.

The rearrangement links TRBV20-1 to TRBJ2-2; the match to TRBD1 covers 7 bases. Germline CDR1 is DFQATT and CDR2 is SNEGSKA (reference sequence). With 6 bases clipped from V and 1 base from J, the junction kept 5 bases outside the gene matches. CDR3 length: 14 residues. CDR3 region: CSAHGQVNTGELFF. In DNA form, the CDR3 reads TGCAGTGCCCATGGACAGGTGAACACCGGGGAGCTGTTTTTT.

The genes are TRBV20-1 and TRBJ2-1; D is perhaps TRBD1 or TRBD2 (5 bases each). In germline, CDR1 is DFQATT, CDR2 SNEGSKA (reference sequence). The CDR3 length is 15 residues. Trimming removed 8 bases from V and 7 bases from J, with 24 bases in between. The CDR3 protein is CSCSRAPRGRNEQFF. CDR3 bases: TGCAGTTGCTCCAGGGCCCCTCGGGGTAGGAATGAGCAGTTCTTC.

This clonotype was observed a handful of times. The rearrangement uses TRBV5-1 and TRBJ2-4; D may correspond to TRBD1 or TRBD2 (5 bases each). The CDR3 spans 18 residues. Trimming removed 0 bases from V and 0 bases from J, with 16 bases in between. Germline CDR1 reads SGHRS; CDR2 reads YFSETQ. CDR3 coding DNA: TGCGCCAGCAGCTTGGGATCCGGGACGATTAAAGCCAAAAACATTCAGTACTTC. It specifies CASSLGSGTIKAKNIQYF. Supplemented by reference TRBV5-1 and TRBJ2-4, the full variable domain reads KAGVTQTPRYLIKTRGQQVTLSCSPISGHRSVSWYQQTPGQGLQFLFEYFSETQRNKGNFPGRFSGRQFSNSRSEMNVSTLELGDSALYLCASSLGSGTIKAKNIQYFGAGTRLSVL.

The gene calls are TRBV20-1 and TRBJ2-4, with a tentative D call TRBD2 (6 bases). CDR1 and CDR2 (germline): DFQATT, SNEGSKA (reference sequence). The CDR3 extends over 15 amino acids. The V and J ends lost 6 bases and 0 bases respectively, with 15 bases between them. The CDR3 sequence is CSAVISGAAKNIQYF. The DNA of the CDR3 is TGCAGTGCGGTAATCTCGGGAGCAGCCAAAAACATTCAGTACTTC.

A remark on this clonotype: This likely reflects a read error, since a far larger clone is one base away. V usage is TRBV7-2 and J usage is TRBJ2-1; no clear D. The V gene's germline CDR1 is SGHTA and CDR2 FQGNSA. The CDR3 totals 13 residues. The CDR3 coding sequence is TGTGCCAGCAGCTTAGACTTTTACAATAAGCAGTTCTTC. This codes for CASSLDFYNKQFF.

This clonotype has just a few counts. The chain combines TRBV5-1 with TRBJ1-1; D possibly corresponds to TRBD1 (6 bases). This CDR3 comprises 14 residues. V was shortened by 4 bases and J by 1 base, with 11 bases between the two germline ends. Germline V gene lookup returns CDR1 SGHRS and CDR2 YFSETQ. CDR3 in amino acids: CASSVGQPNTEAFF. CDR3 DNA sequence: TGCGCCAGCAGCGTAGGACAGCCGAACACTGAAGCTTTCTTT.

The DNA of the CDR3 is TGTGCCAGCCTCGGACTAGCGGGAGGGAACTACAATGAGCAGTTCTTC. Protein: CASLGLAGGNYNEQFF. The V call is TRBV7-9, the J call TRBJ2-1; the match to TRBD2 covers 15 bases. This CDR3 spans 16 amino acids. With 8 bases clipped from V and 3 bases from J, the junction kept 5 bases outside the gene matches. Germline loops: CDR1 SEHNR, CDR2 FQNEAQ (reference sequence).

Written as DNA, the CDR3 is TGTGCCAGCAGCCCGACGGCCTACAATGAGCAGTTCTTC. Encoded protein: CASSPTAYNEQFF. The rearrangement uses TRBV7-2 and TRBJ2-1, with D hard to call. CDR1 and CDR2 from the germline V gene are SGHTA and FQGNSA. Trimming removed 5 bases from V and 2 bases from J, with 7 bases in between. The CDR3 extends over 13 amino acids. The complete variable domain, with remaining parts taken from reference TRBV7-2 and TRBJ2-1, reads GAGVSQSPSNKVTEKGKDVELRCDPISGHTALYWYRQSLGQGLEFLIYFQGNSAPDKSGLPSDRFSAERTGGSVSTLTIQRTQQEDSAVYLCASSPTAYNEQFFGPGTRLTVL.

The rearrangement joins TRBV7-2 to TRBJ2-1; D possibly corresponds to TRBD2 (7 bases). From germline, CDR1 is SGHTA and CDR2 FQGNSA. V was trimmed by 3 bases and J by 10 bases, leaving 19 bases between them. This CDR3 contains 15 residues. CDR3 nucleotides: TGTGCCAGCAGCTTTTGGGGGGGGGGCCAAGGAGAGCAGTTCTTC. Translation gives CASSFWGGGQGEQFF.

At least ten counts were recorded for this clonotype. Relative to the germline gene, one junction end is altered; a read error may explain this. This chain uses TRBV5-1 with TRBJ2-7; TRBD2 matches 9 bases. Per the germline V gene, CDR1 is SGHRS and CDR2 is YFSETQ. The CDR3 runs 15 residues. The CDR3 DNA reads TGTGCCAGCAGCTTAGGAGGCGGGAGGGCGTACGAGCAGTACTTC. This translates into CASSLGGGRAYEQYF.

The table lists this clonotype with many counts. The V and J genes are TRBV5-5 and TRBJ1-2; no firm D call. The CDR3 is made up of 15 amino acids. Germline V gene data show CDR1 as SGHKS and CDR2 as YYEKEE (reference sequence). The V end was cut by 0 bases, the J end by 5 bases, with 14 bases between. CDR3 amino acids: CASSLDGSALYGYTF. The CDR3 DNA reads TGTGCCAGCAGCTTGGATGGGAGTGCCCTATATGGCTACACCTTC.